This note documents a single T cell receptor beta chain sequence. What it binds is not known. PCR primers comprised 60 Vbeta and 13 Jbeta primers. As originally analysed: An analysis performed later counted 74 million or so unique TCR beta chains (around 9.9 million of them shared). This table comes from immunoSEQ multiplex PCR, and its TCRdb copy is limited to in-frame clones, with some not included. V, J and clone size were drawn from that table, and D and trimming were deduced from the DNA. Of roughly 160,000 clones in the sample, 75% were seen once. These data are taken from a study of cytomegalovirus exposure and HLA in healthy donors. The study's findings and limits: Later genetic work tied a missense DCLRE1C variant to beta-chain V and J trimming. Cytomegalovirus association was listed for 170 or so TCR beta chains.

Trimming stripped 1 base from V and 4 bases from J, with 4 bases between. CDR3 size: 12 residues. CDR1 and CDR2 (germline): LNHDA, SQIVND (reference sequence). V is TRBV19 and J is TRBJ2-5, with D unclear. Sequencing was done on a sample of PBMCs. This clonotype was obtained from a woman aged 40 to 50 in good health and CMV-seropositive. In nucleotides, the CDR3 is TGTGCCAGTAGTATAGCGGGAGAGACCCAGTACTTC. Protein sequence: CASSIAGETQYF.